Listed here are 24 T cell receptor beta chains from one sample, sequenced in a study of response to subunit inactivated influenza vaccine. TCRdb reanalysed the RT-PCR reads using MiXCR and keeps one entry per CDR3 protein. The sample holds 530,000 or so distinct CDR3 sequences, roughly 27% seen once. Sequencing used CD4+ T cells sorted from PBMCs, obtained about 5 days after vaccination. The receptors here all came from a man aged 50-59 years who received an inactivated influenza vaccine.

The chain recombines TRBV7-9 with TRBJ2-5; D might be TRBD1 (5 bases). Per the germline V gene, CDR1 is SEHNR and CDR2 is FQNEAQ (reference sequence). Trimming shortened V by 5 bases and J by 4 bases, and 14 bases separated the two germline ends. This CDR3 has 14 amino acids. The DNA for the CDR3 is TGTGCCAGCAGCATCGGACACATTCGAGAGACCCAGTACTTC. It encodes CASSIGHIRETQYF.

This clonotype has more than one count but fewer than ten. This sequence joins TRBV4-3 and TRBJ2-7; tentatively, D is TRBD1 or TRBD2 (6 bases each). Germline CDR1 is LGHNA and CDR2 is YSLEER. Trimming shortened V by 8 bases and J by 5 bases, and 25 bases separated the two germline ends. The CDR3 is made up of 16 amino acids. In DNA form, the CDR3 reads TGCGCCAGCCCCCGGAGGGAGCCCCACCGGGGGCACGAGCAGTACTTC. Protein product: CASPRREPHRGHEQYF.

This clonotype was observed a handful of times. The chain has TRBV12-3 or TRBV12-4 and TRBJ2-3, with D maybe TRBD2 (7 bases). This CDR3 has 14 residues. Trimming removed 6 bases at V and 2 bases at J, with 12 bases between. CDR3: CASRRGASTDTQYF. The CDR3 nucleotides are TGTGCCAGCAGACGGGGGGCCTCCACAGATACGCAGTATTTT.

This clonotype showed up just a few times. This chain links TRBV25-1 with TRBJ2-5; 9 bases are shared with TRBD1. CDR3 size: 14 residues. Germline CDR1 is MGHDK and CDR2 is SYGVNS. V shed 8 bases, J shed 1 base, and the junction held 5 bases outside the gene matches. CDR3 bases: TGTGCCAGCGCCCGGGACAGGGTCCAAGAGACCCAGTACTTC. Translation gives CASARDRVQETQYF. Together with reference TRBV25-1 and TRBJ2-5, the CDR3 gives the full variable domain: EADIYQTPRYLVIGTGKKITLECSQTMGHDKMYWYQQDPGMELHLIHYSYGVNSTEKGDLSSESTVSRIRTEHFPLTLESARPSHTSQYLCASARDRVQETQYFGPGTRLLVL.

This clonotype has at least ten counts. The V call is TRBV11-2, the J call TRBJ2-7; unclear D gene. The CDR3 has 14 amino acids. V lost 1 base to trimming and J lost 7 bases, with 14 bases between them. Germline V lookup: CDR1 SGHAT, CDR2 FQNNGV. CDR3 DNA sequence: TGTGCCAGCAGCTTAGCCCTTGCAAGCCGGGAGCAGTACTTC. Translating gives CASSLALASREQYF.

This clonotype was counted only a few times. CDR3 amino acids: CASRSDRASSYEQYF. The CDR3 DNA follows: TGTGCCAGCAGGTCTGACAGGGCCAGCTCCTACGAGCAGTACTTC. The V and J genes are TRBV5-5 and TRBJ2-7, with 7 bases that match TRBD1. With V trimmed by 5 bases and J by 0 bases, 8 bases remained unmatched. The length of the CDR3 is 15 residues. Germline V CDR1 and CDR2: SGHKS, YYEKEE (reference sequence).

About this clonotype itself: One end of the junction varies from germline; a read error may be responsible. This chain uses TRBV5-1 with TRBJ2-5; the match to TRBD1 covers 7 bases. This CDR3 has 15 residues. Germline V gene data show CDR1 as SGHRS and CDR2 as YFSETQ. CDR3 in amino acids: CASSFSGGWQETKYF. The CDR3 DNA reads TGCGCCAGCAGCTTTTCAGGGGGTTGGCAAGAGACCAAGTACTTC. Full variable domain (rest looked up from reference TRBV5-1 and TRBJ2-5): KAGVTQTPRYLIKTRGQQVTLSCSPISGHRSVSWYQQTPGQGLQFLFEYFSETQRNKGNFPGRFSGRQFSNSRSEMNVSTLELGDSALYLCASSFSGGWQETKYFGPGTRLLVL.

The J gene is TRBJ1-6, the V gene TRBV20-1, with D possibly TRBD1 on 6 matching bases. V was cut by 2 bases and J by 4 bases, with 15 bases left in between. Germline CDR1 DFQATT, CDR2 SNEGSKA (reference sequence). The length of the CDR3 is 16 residues. In nucleotides, the CDR3 is TGCAGTGCTAGATCACAGGGAAGGGATTATAATTCACCCCTCCACTTT. Protein: CSARSQGRDYNSPLHF.

The chain uses TRBV5-1 and TRBJ2-7, with 7 bases aligning to TRBD2. The CDR3 consists of 16 residues. The V and J ends lost 0 bases and 3 bases, in that order; junction bases with no gene match: 9. From germline, CDR1 is SGHRS and CDR2 YFSETQ. CDR3: CASSLAGGRTSYEQYF. As DNA, the CDR3 is TGCGCCAGCAGCTTGGCCGGGGGGAGAACAAGCTACGAGCAGTACTTC.

The chain is built from TRBV4-3 and TRBJ2-4; D not resolved. This CDR3 has 16 residues. Trimming removed 3 bases at V and 2 bases at J, with 14 bases between. The V gene's germline CDR1 is LGHNA and CDR2 YSLEER. The CDR3 reads CASSQGRYGSKNIQYF. The CDR3 DNA sequence: TGCGCCAGCAGCCAGGGAAGATACGGGTCCAAAAACATTCAGTACTTC.

This clonotype was counted a few times. The chain combines TRBV7-9 with TRBJ1-2, with 7 positions matching TRBD1. The CDR3 is 15 amino acids. V lost 4 bases and J lost 6; bases outside the gene matches: 11. Germline V gene data show CDR1 as SEHNR and CDR2 as FQNEAQ (reference sequence). CDR3 loop: CASSSGSRDRNGYTF. CDR3 nucleotide sequence: TGTGCCAGCAGCTCTGGAAGCCGGGACAGAAATGGCTACACCTTC.

The V gene is TRBV3-1, the J gene TRBJ2-2, with D hard to call. CDR1 is LGHDT and CDR2 is YNNKEL in the germline V gene (reference sequence). The V end lost 6 bases, the J end lost 0 bases, and 8 bases lay between the germline ends. This CDR3 has 14 residues. CDR3 protein: CASRAPANTGELFF. The CDR3 bases are TGTGCCAGCAGGGCTCCTGCGAACACCGGGGAGCTGTTTTTT.

There are a few counts of this clonotype. This chain connects TRBV15 to TRBJ2-7, with D possibly being TRBD1 (6 bases). Per germline, CDR1 LNHNV and CDR2 YYDKDF (reference sequence). Trimming pared 0 bases from V and 2 bases from J, leaving 11 bases between. The CDR3 is made up of 15 amino acids. The CDR3 coding sequence is TGTGCCACCAGCAGAGAAAATACAGGGCCCTACGAGCAGTACTTC. Translation: CATSRENTGPYEQYF.

This clonotype has just a few counts. The chain links TRBV20-1 to TRBJ2-3; 9 bases match TRBD2. The CDR3 covers 14 residues. The ends lost 5 bases at V and 9 bases at J; junction bases unmatched: 12. The germline CDR1 and CDR2 sequences are DFQATT and SNEGSKA (reference sequence). CDR3 nucleotide sequence: TGCAGTGCTCCGGGGCTAGCGGGAATGGACACGCAGTATTTT. Protein: CSAPGLAGMDTQYF.

The chain combines TRBV28 with TRBJ2-1; D remains ambiguous. Trimming removed 6 bases at V and 3 bases at J, with 18 bases between. There are 16 residues in the CDR3. Germline CDR1 is MDHEN and CDR2 is SYDVKM. The CDR3 here is CASRPEGRQNYNEQFF. The CDR3 nucleotides are TGTGCCAGCAGGCCCGAAGGCCGACAAAACTACAATGAGCAGTTCTTC.

This clonotype came up a few times. The V call is TRBV29-1, the J call TRBJ1-1; no clear D gene. The CDR3 totals 13 residues. Trimming took 4 bases from V and 0 from J, leaving 9 bases between them. Germline CDR1 and CDR2: SQVTM and ANQGSEA. CDR3 nucleotides: TGCAGCGTTGTTGTCCAAATGAACACTGAAGCTTTCTTT. This gives the protein CSVVVQMNTEAFF.

The table lists this clonotype with many counts. The J gene is TRBJ1-4, the V gene TRBV12-3 or TRBV12-4; D not certain. CDR3 length equals 13 residues. V was cut by 3 bases and J by 4 bases, with 6 bases left in between. CDR3 amino acids: CASSLGLNEKLFF. The DNA of the CDR3 is TGTGCCAGCAGTTTGGGTCTTAATGAAAAACTGTTTTTT.

In its sample, this clonotype was seen a few times. The V and J genes are TRBV5-1 and TRBJ2-1; no firm D call. With 5 bases removed from V and 0 bases from J, the gap between germline ends came to 9 bases. Germline-derived CDR1 and CDR2 are SGHRS and YFSETQ. There are 14 residues in the CDR3. The CDR3 loop is CASREQSSYNEQFF. The CDR3 DNA reads TGCGCCAGCAGGGAACAAAGCTCCTACAATGAGCAGTTCTTC. Using reference TRBV5-1 and TRBJ2-1 for the parts outside the CDR3, the full variable domain is KAGVTQTPRYLIKTRGQQVTLSCSPISGHRSVSWYQQTPGQGLQFLFEYFSETQRNKGNFPGRFSGRQFSNSRSEMNVSTLELGDSALYLCASREQSSYNEQFFGPGTRLTVL.

V gene TRBV12-3 or TRBV12-4 combines with J gene TRBJ2-7; 13 nucleotides line up with TRBD2. This CDR3 region has 15 residues. Trimming took 5 bases from V and 6 from J; bases not matched to a gene: 7. CDR3 in DNA: TGTGCCAGCAGTCTCGGGACTAGCGGGACTGTCGAGCAGTACTTC. Its protein is CASSLGTSGTVEQYF.

This clonotype was seen just once. The chain carries TRBV23-1 and TRBJ1-6; TRBD1 agrees at 8 bases. TRBV23-1 is filed as an ORF, its function uncertain. CDR3 length: 17 residues. After removal of 2 bases from V and 4 bases from J, the junction contained 7 bases not matched to a gene. The CDR3 sequence is CASSQDRGEGYNSPLHF. The CDR3 bases are TGCGCCAGCAGTCAAGACAGGGGTGAAGGGTATAATTCACCCCTCCACTTT.

In its sample, this clonotype was seen once. The chain carries TRBV5-1 and TRBJ2-1; 8 nucleotides match TRBD2. J was trimmed by 7 bases and V by 2 bases; bases with no gene match: 5. Germline V gives CDR1 SGHRS, CDR2 YFSETQ. The CDR3 runs 14 residues. CDR3 sequence reads: CASSLPGGQNEQFF. CDR3 bases: TGCGCCAGCAGCTTACCGGGGGGGCAAAATGAGCAGTTCTTC.

This rearrangement joins TRBV3-1 to TRBJ2-2, with 13 bases identical to TRBD2. Germline-derived CDR1 and CDR2 are LGHDT and YNNKEL (reference sequence). Germline trimming cut 7 bases from V and 4 bases from J; bases unmatched to any gene: 6. There are 16 residues in the CDR3. In DNA, the CDR3 is TGTGCCAGCAACCGACTAGCGGGAGGAGGCACCGGGGAGCTGTTTTTT. Amino acid sequence: CASNRLAGGGTGELFF.

The J gene is TRBJ2-7, the V gene TRBV28; tentative D call: TRBD2 (5 bases). V was pared by 7 bases and J by 2 bases, with 15 bases between. The CDR3 spans 14 residues. CDR1 is MDHEN, CDR2 SYDVKM, per germline. The CDR3 loop reads CASNGWPTTYEQYF. In nucleotides, the CDR3 is TGTGCCAGCAATGGATGGCCGACTACCTACGAGCAGTACTTC.

The gene calls are TRBV10-3 and TRBJ2-1; a weak D match, TRBD2 (6 bases). The ends were cut back, 4 bases at V and 1 base at J, with 14 bases in the middle. Germline V lookup: CDR1 ENHRY, CDR2 SYGVKD. This CDR3 has 16 residues. The CDR3 protein is CAISGYGSESYNEQFF. The DNA for the CDR3 is TGTGCCATCAGTGGTTACGGGAGCGAATCCTACAATGAGCAGTTCTTC.